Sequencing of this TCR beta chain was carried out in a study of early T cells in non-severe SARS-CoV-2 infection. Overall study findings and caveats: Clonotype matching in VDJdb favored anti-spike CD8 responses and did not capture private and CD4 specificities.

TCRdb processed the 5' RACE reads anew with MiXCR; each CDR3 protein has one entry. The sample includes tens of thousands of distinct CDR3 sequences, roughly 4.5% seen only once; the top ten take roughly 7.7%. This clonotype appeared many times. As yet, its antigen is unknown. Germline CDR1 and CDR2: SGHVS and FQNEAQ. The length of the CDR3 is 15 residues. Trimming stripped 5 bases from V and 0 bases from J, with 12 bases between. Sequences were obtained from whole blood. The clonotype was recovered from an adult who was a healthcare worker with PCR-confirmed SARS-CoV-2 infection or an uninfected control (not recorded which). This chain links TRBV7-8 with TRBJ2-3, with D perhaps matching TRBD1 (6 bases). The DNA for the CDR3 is TGTGCCAGCAGCCCCGACAGGATTAGCACAGATACGCAGTATTTT. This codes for CASSPDRISTDTQYF. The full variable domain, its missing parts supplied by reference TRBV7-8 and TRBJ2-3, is GAGVSQSPRYKVAKRGQDVALRCDPISGHVSLFWYQQALGQGPEFLTYFQNEAQLDKSGLPSDRFFAERPEGSVSTLKIQRTQQEDSAVYLCASSPDRISTDTQYFGPGTRLTVL.